The clone carrying this TCR beta chain was recorded at least ten times. The sample belongs to a study of T-cell reconstitution after alpha-beta-depleted transplantation in children. The V and J ends lost 7 bases and 4 bases, in that order; junction bases with no gene match: 9. Germline V gene lookup returns CDR1 DFQATT and CDR2 SNEGSKA (reference sequence). The CDR3 totals 13 residues. Unique molecular identifiers were used to barcode this TCRbeta library. TCRdb re-called the PCR reads with MiXCR, one entry per CDR3 protein. The sample contains 180,000 or so distinct CDR3 sequences, approximately 6.8% of which appear only once.

The chain carries TRBV20-1 and TRBJ2-5; TRBD1 agrees at 7 bases. The TCR comes from a girl under three years old with combined immunodeficiency, due to receive a stem cell transplant. The source was PBMCs, collected before TCRalphabeta/CD19-depleted stem cell transplant. CDR3: CSVGDRVGETQYF. CDR3 bases: TGCAGTGTCGGCGACAGGGTAGGAGAGACCCAGTACTTC.